The entry below gives a single TCR beta chain sequence along with its context. No antigen is known for it. The germline V gene encodes CDR1 MNHEY and CDR2 SVGAGI. The CDR3 loop spans 15 amino acids. J gave up 2 bases and V 0 bases, and 4 bases lay outside the gene matches. The data stem from a study of a mutant IDH1 vaccine in newly diagnosed glioma. Study in general: The first vaccination came 4-6 weeks after radiotherapy alone, or with temozolomide cycles.

Study-level points and caveats: Vaccination induced immune responses in around 94% of patients. Any relationship between pseudoprogression and changes in top peripheral T cell clonotypes seemed absent.

Time point specified: week 5, during vaccination. Doses of 300 ug of mutant IDH1 20-mer peptide were given with topical imiquimod. Assay: immunoSEQ multiplex PCR; the TCRdb copy retains only in-frame clones and omits some. The table has under 95,000 clones, roughly nine tenths seen once. The rearrangement links TRBV6-5 to TRBJ2-7, with 7 bases lining up with TRBD2. The starting material was PBMCs, obtained from a glioma patient whose treatment included an IDH1 peptide vaccine. The receptor comes from a woman between 50 and 59 years old with glioma. The CDR3 nucleotides read TGTGCCAGCAGTTACTCGAGAGGGAGGGCCTACGAGCAGTACTTC. It specifies CASSYSRGRAYEQYF.